Listed here are 4 T cell receptor beta chains from one sample, sequenced in a study of shared clonotypes between healthy human individuals. Cells designated naive CD8 were CD45RO-negative and were positively selected for CCR7, with terminally differentiated effector memory CD45RA+ cells excluded. Data came from immunoSEQ multiplex PCR; TCRdb stores just in-frame clones and leaves some out. Here the sample spans around 2.1 million clones, approximately 94% being singletons. Sequenced: naive CD8+ T cells from PBMCs. The receptors shown here come from a man between 18 and 35 years old in good health. Some clones in this sample may be carry-over from other donors' samples.

The genes are TRBV27 and TRBJ1-5; D is possibly TRBD1 (5 bases). V lost 2 bases and J 9 bases, leaving 17 bases between the germline ends. The CDR3 loop spans 15 amino acids. Germline loops: CDR1 MNHEY, CDR2 SMNVEV (reference sequence). The CDR3 is CASSLGAGIFWPQHF. CDR3 bases: TGTGCCAGCAGTTTAGGGGCTGGGATTTTTTGGCCCCAGCATTTT.

The chain recombines TRBV28 with TRBJ2-2; 8 bases are a match to TRBD1. This CDR3 has 15 amino acids. The ends lost 6 bases at V and 5 bases at J; junction bases unmatched: 8. Germline V gives CDR1 MDHEN, CDR2 SYDVKM. As DNA, the CDR3 is TGTGCCAGCAGGGAGAGACAGGGGAGTACCGGGGAGCTGTTTTTT. This encodes CASRERQGSTGELFF.

The chain is built from TRBV28 and TRBJ2-1; D remains unclear. CDR1 and CDR2 (germline): MDHEN, SYDVKM. V lost 2 bases, J lost 6 bases, and 11 bases lay in between. The CDR3 consists of 14 residues. This CDR3 reads CASSLVQPLNEQFF. The CDR3 DNA is TGTGCCAGCAGTTTAGTTCAGCCACTCAATGAGCAGTTCTTC. Filled out from reference TRBV28 and TRBJ2-1, the complete variable domain reads DVKVTQSSRYLVKRTGEKVFLECVQDMDHENMFWYRQDPGLGLRLIYFSYDVKMKEKGDIPEGYSVSREKKERFSLILESASTNQTSMYLCASSLVQPLNEQFFGPGTRLTVL.

The CDR3 loop reads CASSEWDTSGNTIYF. In DNA form, the CDR3 reads TGTGCCAGCAGTGAATGGGACACCTCTGGAAACACCATATATTTT. The chain joins TRBV2 to TRBJ1-3; weak D call: TRBD1 (6 bases). Trimming took off 2 bases at V and 0 bases at J, with 8 bases between the two ends. Germline CDR1 is SNHLY and CDR2 is FYNNEI. The CDR3 consists of 15 residues.